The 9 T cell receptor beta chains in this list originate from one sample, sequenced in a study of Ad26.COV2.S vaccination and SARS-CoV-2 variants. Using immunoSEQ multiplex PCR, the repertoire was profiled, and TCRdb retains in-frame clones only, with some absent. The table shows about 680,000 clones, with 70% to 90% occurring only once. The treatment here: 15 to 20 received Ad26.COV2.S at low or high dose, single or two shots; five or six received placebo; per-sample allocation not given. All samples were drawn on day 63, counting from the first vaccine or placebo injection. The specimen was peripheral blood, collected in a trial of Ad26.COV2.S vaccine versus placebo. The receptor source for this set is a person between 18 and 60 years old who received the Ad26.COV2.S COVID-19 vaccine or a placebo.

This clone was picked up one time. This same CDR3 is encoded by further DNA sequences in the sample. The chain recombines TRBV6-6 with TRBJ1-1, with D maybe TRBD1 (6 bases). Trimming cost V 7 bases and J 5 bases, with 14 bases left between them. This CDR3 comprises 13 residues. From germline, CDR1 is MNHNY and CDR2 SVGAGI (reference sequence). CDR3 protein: CASKLQGGTEAFF. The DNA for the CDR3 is TGTGCCAGCAAGTTACAGGGTGGGACTGAAGCTTTCTTT.

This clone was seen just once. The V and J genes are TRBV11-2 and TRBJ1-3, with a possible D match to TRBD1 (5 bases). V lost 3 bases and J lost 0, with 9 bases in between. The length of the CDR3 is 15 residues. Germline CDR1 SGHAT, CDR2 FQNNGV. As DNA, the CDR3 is TGTGCCAGCAGCTTGGGGCAGGGCTCTGGAAACACCATATATTTT. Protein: CASSLGQGSGNTIYF.

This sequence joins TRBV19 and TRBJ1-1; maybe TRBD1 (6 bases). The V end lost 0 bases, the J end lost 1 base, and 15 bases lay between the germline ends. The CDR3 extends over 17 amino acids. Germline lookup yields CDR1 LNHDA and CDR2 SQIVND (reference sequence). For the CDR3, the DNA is TGTGCCAGTAGTATAGATGGCGGGGGCACGGGGAACACTGAAGCTTTCTTT. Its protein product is CASSIDGGGTGNTEAFF.

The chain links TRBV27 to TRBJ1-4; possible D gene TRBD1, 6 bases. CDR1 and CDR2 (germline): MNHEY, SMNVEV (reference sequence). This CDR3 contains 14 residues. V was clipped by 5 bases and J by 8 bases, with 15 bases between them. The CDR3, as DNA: TGTGCCAGCAGTCCGTACAGGGTTAGAGAAAAACTGTTTTTT. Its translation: CASSPYRVREKLFF.

The CDR3 is CASSFGQVYGYTF. The DNA of the CDR3 is TGTGCCAGCAGCTTCGGGCAGGTCTATGGCTACACCTTC. This chain joins TRBV5-4 and TRBJ1-2; D is ambiguous. The CDR3 totals 13 residues. Germline lookup yields CDR1 SGHNT and CDR2 YYREEE (reference sequence). V lost 2 bases, J lost 4 bases, and 9 bases lay in between.

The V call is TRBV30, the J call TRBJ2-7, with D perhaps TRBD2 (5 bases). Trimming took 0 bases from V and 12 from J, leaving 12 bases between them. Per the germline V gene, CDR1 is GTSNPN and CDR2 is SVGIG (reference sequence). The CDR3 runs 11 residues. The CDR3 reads CAWSVEGSSYF. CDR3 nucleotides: TGTGCCTGGAGTGTAGAGGGCTCCTCGTACTTC.

This CDR3 is CAWSSWGLAGKNTGELFF. Written as DNA, the CDR3 is TGTGCCTGGAGTTCCTGGGGACTAGCGGGGAAGAACACCGGGGAGCTGTTTTTT. The V gene is TRBV30, the J gene TRBJ2-2; 13 bases are shared with TRBD2. Germline loops: CDR1 GTSNPN, CDR2 SVGIG (reference sequence). The length of the CDR3 is 18 residues. J was trimmed by 1 base and V by 2 bases; bases with no gene match: 7. Full variable domain (rest looked up from reference TRBV30 and TRBJ2-2): SQTIHQWPATLVQPVGSPLSLECTVEGTSNPNLYWYRQAAGRGLQLLFYSVGIGQISSEVPQNLSASRPQDRQFILSSKKLLLSDSGFYLCAWSSWGLAGKNTGELFFGEGSRLTVL.

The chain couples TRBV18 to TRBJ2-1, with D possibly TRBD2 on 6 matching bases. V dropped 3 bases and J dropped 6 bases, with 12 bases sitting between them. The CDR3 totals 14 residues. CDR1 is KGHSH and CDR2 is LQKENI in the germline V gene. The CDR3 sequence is CASSPEAGGNEQFF. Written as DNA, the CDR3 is TGTGCCAGCTCACCGGAGGCCGGGGGCAATGAGCAGTTCTTC.

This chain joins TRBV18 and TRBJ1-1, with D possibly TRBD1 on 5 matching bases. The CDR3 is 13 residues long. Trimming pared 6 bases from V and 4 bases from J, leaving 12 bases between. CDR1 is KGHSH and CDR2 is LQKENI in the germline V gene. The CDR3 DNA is TGTGCCAGCTCGTATGACCAGGGCACTGAAGCTTTCTTT. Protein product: CASSYDQGTEAFF.